The rows below give T cell receptor beta chains drawn from one sample of a study of OX40 agonist ivuxolimab in advanced cancers. Some clones are missing from TCRdb's copy, which holds only in-frame ones; the method was immunoSEQ multiplex PCR. The table includes just under 80,000 clones, approximately 91% detected once. Specimen: CD4+ or CD8+ T cells sorted from blood, collected in a trial of the OX40 agonist ivuxolimab. The origin of the receptors is an adult with an advanced solid tumor such as melanoma, head and neck, liver or kidney cancer. The CDR3 runs from the conserved cysteine through the conserved F or W. D genes are given only for firm matches. Clone size is shown for a subset of rows, as once, few, many or a class of expanded clone.

v_call: TRBV11-3; j_call: TRBJ2-1; d_call: -; clone_size: -; cdr3_aa: CASSLDTLGFSSYNEQFF; cdr3_nt: TGTGCCAGCAGCTTAGATACCCTCGGTTTCAGCTCCTACAATGAGCAGTTCTTC
v_call: TRBV27; j_call: TRBJ1-3; d_call: -; clone_size: -; cdr3_aa: CASSPGHPVSGNTIYF; cdr3_nt: TGTGCCAGCAGTCCCGGACACCCGGTTTCTGGAAACACCATATATTTT
v_call: TRBV5-1; j_call: TRBJ1-2; d_call: TRBD1; clone_size: once; cdr3_aa: CASSLAQGVNYGYTF; cdr3_nt: TGCGCCAGCAGCTTGGCACAGGGGGTTAACTATGGCTACACCTTC
v_call: TRBV4-1; j_call: TRBJ2-7; d_call: -; clone_size: -; cdr3_aa: CASSQDRERVLIEQYF; cdr3_nt: TGCGCCAGCAGCCAAGATCGGGAGAGGGTCTTGATCGAGCAGTACTTC
v_call: TRBV5-1; j_call: TRBJ1-1; d_call: TRBD1; clone_size: once; cdr3_aa: CASSFQGALNTEAFF; cdr3_nt: TGCGCCAGCAGCTTCCAGGGGGCTCTGAACACTGAAGCTTTCTTT
v_call: TRBV19; j_call: TRBJ2-3; d_call: -; clone_size: -; cdr3_aa: CASSILPTGSTDTQYF; cdr3_nt: TGTGCCAGTAGTATTCTTCCGACTGGTAGCACAGATACGCAGTATTTT
v_call: TRBV10-1; j_call: TRBJ2-3; d_call: -; clone_size: -; cdr3_aa: CASSDLLDTQYF; cdr3_nt: TGCGCCAGCAGTGACCTCCTGGATACGCAGTATTTT
v_call: TRBV27; j_call: TRBJ2-5; d_call: TRBD2; clone_size: once; cdr3_aa: CASSFGLAGVETQYF; cdr3_nt: TGTGCCAGCAGTTTCGGACTAGCGGGAGTCGAGACCCAGTACTTC
v_call: TRBV13; j_call: TRBJ1-3; d_call: -; clone_size: once; cdr3_aa: CASSPDSISGNTIYF; cdr3_nt: TGTGCCAGCAGCCCCGACTCCATCTCTGGAAACACCATATATTTT
v_call: TRBV2; j_call: TRBJ2-7; d_call: TRBD2; clone_size: few; cdr3_aa: CASSEELAGGSIKQYF; cdr3_nt: TGTGCCAGCAGTGAAGAACTAGCGGGAGGTTCAATAAAGCAGTACTTC
v_call: TRBV6-5; j_call: TRBJ2-7; d_call: -; clone_size: -; cdr3_aa: CASGIGQPNEQYF; cdr3_nt: TGTGCCAGCGGGATCGGGCAGCCCAACGAGCAGTACTTC
v_call: TRBV19; j_call: TRBJ2-7; d_call: -; clone_size: -; cdr3_aa: CASSSGTGRYEQYF; cdr3_nt: TGTGCCAGTAGTTCAGGGACTGGGCGCTACGAGCAGTACTTC
v_call: TRBV5-4; j_call: TRBJ1-1; d_call: -; clone_size: -; cdr3_aa: CASSFDMNTEAFF; cdr3_nt: TGTGCCAGCAGCTTCGACATGAACACTGAAGCTTTCTTT
v_call: TRBV19; j_call: TRBJ2-1; d_call: -; clone_size: -; cdr3_aa: CASSLKTGVGNNEQFF; cdr3_nt: TGTGCCAGTAGTTTAAAAACGGGAGTGGGAAACAATGAGCAGTTCTTC
v_call: TRBV5-1; j_call: TRBJ2-6; d_call: -; clone_size: -; cdr3_aa: CASSWKNTGMANVLTF; cdr3_nt: TGCGCCAGCAGCTGGAAAAACACGGGTATGGCCAACGTCCTGACTTTC
v_call: TRBV5-1; j_call: TRBJ1-2; d_call: -; clone_size: -; cdr3_aa: CASSLGLTGPYGYTF; cdr3_nt: TGCGCCAGCAGCTTGGGGCTGACAGGTCCATATGGCTACACCTTC
v_call: TRBV18; j_call: TRBJ2-7; d_call: -; clone_size: -; cdr3_aa: CASSPTPEYEQYF; cdr3_nt: TGTGCCAGCTCTCCTACCCCCGAATACGAGCAGTACTTC
v_call: TRBV15; j_call: TRBJ2-1; d_call: TRBD2; clone_size: -; cdr3_aa: CATTSGDYNEQFF; cdr3_nt: TGTGCCACCACTAGCGGGGATTACAATGAGCAGTTCTTC
v_call: TRBV11-3; j_call: TRBJ2-5; d_call: -; clone_size: -; cdr3_aa: CASSRGATGAGQETQYF; cdr3_nt: TGTGCCAGCAGTCGCGGGGCCACGGGGGCGGGCCAAGAGACCCAGTACTTC
v_call: TRBV2; j_call: TRBJ2-2; d_call: -; clone_size: -; cdr3_aa: CASSDQGEGTGELFF; cdr3_nt: TGTGCCAGCAGTGATCAGGGGGAGGGCACCGGGGAGCTGTTTTTT
v_call: TRBV6-1; j_call: TRBJ2-7; d_call: TRBD2; clone_size: -; cdr3_aa: CASSAHTSGGYEQYF; cdr3_nt: TGTGCCAGCAGTGCCCATACTAGCGGGGGCTACGAGCAGTACTTC
v_call: TRBV5-1; j_call: TRBJ1-1; d_call: -; clone_size: -; cdr3_aa: CASSLLDSPNTEAFF; cdr3_nt: TGCGCCAGCAGCTTGCTGGACAGCCCGAACACTGAAGCTTTCTTT
v_call: TRBV19; j_call: TRBJ2-1; d_call: TRBD2; clone_size: -; cdr3_aa: CASSIYPFLAGGPGNEQFF; cdr3_nt: TGTGCCAGTAGTATATACCCTTTTCTAGCGGGAGGGCCGGGAAATGAGCAGTTCTTC
v_call: TRBV19; j_call: TRBJ1-2; d_call: -; clone_size: -; cdr3_aa: CASSIQGQTGFGYTF; cdr3_nt: TGTGCCAGTAGTATCCAGGGGCAGACGGGGTTTGGCTACACCTTC
v_call: TRBV9; j_call: TRBJ1-1; d_call: -; clone_size: few; cdr3_aa: CASSVVSLGTEAFF; cdr3_nt: TGTGCCAGCAGCGTAGTTAGCCTGGGCACTGAAGCTTTCTTT
v_call: TRBV7-2; j_call: TRBJ1-5; d_call: -; clone_size: few; cdr3_aa: CASSLNVRSNQPQHF; cdr3_nt: TGTGCCAGCAGCTTAAATGTTAGAAGTAATCAGCCCCAGCATTTT
v_call: TRBV11-2; j_call: TRBJ2-5; d_call: -; clone_size: -; cdr3_aa: CASSSDRAQQTQYF; cdr3_nt: TGTGCCAGCAGCTCCGACAGAGCTCAGCAGACCCAGTACTTC
v_call: TRBV7-6; j_call: TRBJ1-4; d_call: -; clone_size: -; cdr3_aa: CASSTEGGRREKLFF; cdr3_nt: TGTGCCAGCAGCACTGAAGGGGGGCGGCGCGAAAAACTGTTTTTT
v_call: TRBV2; j_call: TRBJ1-6; d_call: TRBD1; clone_size: -; cdr3_aa: CASSEEGGSTPLHF; cdr3_nt: TGTGCCAGCAGTGAAGAAGGGGGCTCGACACCCCTCCACTTT
v_call: TRBV5-1; j_call: TRBJ2-5; d_call: TRBD1; clone_size: -; cdr3_aa: CASSRRTGGDVQTQYF; cdr3_nt: TGCGCCAGCAGCCGACGGACAGGGGGCGACGTGCAGACCCAGTACTTC
v_call: TRBV30; j_call: TRBJ1-2; d_call: -; clone_size: -; cdr3_aa: CASGLSTNYGYTF; cdr3_nt: TGTGCCTCGGGGTTATCTACTAACTATGGCTACACCTTC
v_call: TRBV19; j_call: TRBJ2-3; d_call: -; clone_size: -; cdr3_aa: CASTHHTSDTQYF; cdr3_nt: TGTGCCAGTACTCATCACACCTCGGATACGCAGTATTTT
v_call: TRBV11-2; j_call: TRBJ2-3; d_call: -; clone_size: -; cdr3_aa: CASSPSSADTQYF; cdr3_nt: TGTGCCAGCAGCCCCTCGTCGGCAGATACGCAGTATTTT
v_call: TRBV7-2; j_call: TRBJ1-1; d_call: -; clone_size: -; cdr3_aa: CASSQIGVRATYTEAFF; cdr3_nt: TGTGCCAGCAGCCAGATAGGCGTCCGGGCCACGTATACTGAAGCTTTCTTT
v_call: TRBV5-4; j_call: TRBJ2-7; d_call: TRBD2; clone_size: -; cdr3_aa: CASRRASGSYEQYF; cdr3_nt: TGTGCCAGCAGGCGGGCTAGCGGGAGTTACGAGCAGTACTTC
v_call: TRBV18; j_call: TRBJ1-1; d_call: -; clone_size: -; cdr3_aa: CASSPGLAGADTEAFF; cdr3_nt: TGTGCCAGCTCACCAGGTTTGGCAGGGGCGGACACTGAAGCTTTCTTT
v_call: TRBV30; j_call: TRBJ1-4; d_call: -; clone_size: once; cdr3_aa: CAWSIVPGGEKLFF; cdr3_nt: TGTGCCTGGAGTATAGTCCCGGGTGGTGAAAAACTGTTTTTT
v_call: TRBV19; j_call: TRBJ1-1; d_call: -; clone_size: -; cdr3_aa: CASSQAMNTEAFF; cdr3_nt: TGTGCCAGTAGTCAGGCGATGAACACTGAAGCTTTCTTT
v_call: TRBV29-1; j_call: TRBJ2-2; d_call: TRBD1; clone_size: -; cdr3_aa: CSAHKAGQGKGGELFF; cdr3_nt: TGCAGCGCCCATAAGGCAGGACAGGGTAAAGGCGGGGAGCTGTTTTTT
v_call: TRBV19; j_call: TRBJ1-2; d_call: -; clone_size: -; cdr3_aa: CASSIMGQRGYGYTF; cdr3_nt: TGTGCCAGTAGTATTATGGGACAACGAGGGTATGGCTACACCTTC
v_call: TRBV7-9; j_call: TRBJ1-1; d_call: -; clone_size: -; cdr3_aa: CASSLGNRDNTEAFF; cdr3_nt: TGTGCCAGCAGCTTAGGTAACAGGGATAACACTGAAGCTTTCTTT
v_call: TRBV5-4; j_call: TRBJ2-6; d_call: TRBD1; clone_size: -; cdr3_aa: CASSSAEGAPGANVLTF; cdr3_nt: TGTGCCAGCAGCTCGGCCGAGGGGGCGCCTGGGGCCAACGTCCTGACTTTC
v_call: TRBV5-1; j_call: TRBJ1-6; d_call: TRBD1; clone_size: once; cdr3_aa: CASSLAGTGRALLHF; cdr3_nt: TGCGCCAGCAGCTTGGCCGGGACAGGGCGGGCGCTCCTCCACTTT
v_call: TRBV18; j_call: TRBJ2-3; d_call: -; clone_size: -; cdr3_aa: CASSPPSVLPTQYF; cdr3_nt: TGTGCCAGCTCACCACCGTCGGTTCTCCCTACGCAGTATTTT
v_call: TRBV14; j_call: TRBJ2-1; d_call: TRBD2; clone_size: -; cdr3_aa: CASSQRYGTSGTLFNEQFF; cdr3_nt: TGTGCCAGCAGCCAACGCTATGGGACTAGCGGGACACTCTTCAATGAGCAGTTCTTC
v_call: TRBV10-3; j_call: TRBJ2-7; d_call: TRBD1; clone_size: few; cdr3_aa: CAISEVDRGPYEQYF; cdr3_nt: TGTGCCATCAGTGAGGTGGACAGGGGTCCTTACGAGCAGTACTTC
v_call: TRBV27; j_call: TRBJ1-5; d_call: -; clone_size: -; cdr3_aa: CASSPGILGNQPQHF; cdr3_nt: TGTGCCAGCAGCCCCGGGATCCTAGGAAATCAGCCCCAGCATTTT
v_call: TRBV7-2; j_call: TRBJ2-1; d_call: TRBD2; clone_size: -; cdr3_aa: CASSLSGRAQFF; cdr3_nt: TGTGCCAGCAGCTTGTCCGGGAGGGCGCAGTTCTTC